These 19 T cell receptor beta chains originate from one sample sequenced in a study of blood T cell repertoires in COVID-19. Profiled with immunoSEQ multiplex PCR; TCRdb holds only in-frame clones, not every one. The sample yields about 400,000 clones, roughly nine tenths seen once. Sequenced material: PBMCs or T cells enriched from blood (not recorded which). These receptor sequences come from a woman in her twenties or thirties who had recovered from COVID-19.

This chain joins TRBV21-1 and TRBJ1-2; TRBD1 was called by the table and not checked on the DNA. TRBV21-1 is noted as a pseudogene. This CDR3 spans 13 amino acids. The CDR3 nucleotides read TGTGCCAGCAGCAAAGCGACAGGGGGTGGCTACACCTTC. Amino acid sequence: CASSKATGGGYTF.

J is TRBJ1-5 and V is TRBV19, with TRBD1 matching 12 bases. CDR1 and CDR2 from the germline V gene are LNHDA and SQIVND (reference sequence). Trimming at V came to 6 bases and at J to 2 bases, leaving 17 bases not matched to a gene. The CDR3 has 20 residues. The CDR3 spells CASRRLGGTGGYQGNQPQHF. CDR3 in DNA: TGTGCCAGTAGGAGATTAGGAGGGACAGGGGGCTATCAGGGCAATCAGCCCCAGCATTTT.

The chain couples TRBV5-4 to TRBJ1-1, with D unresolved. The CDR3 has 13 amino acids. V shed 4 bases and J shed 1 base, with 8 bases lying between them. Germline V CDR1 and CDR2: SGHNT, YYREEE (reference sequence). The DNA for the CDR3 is TGTGCCAGCAGCGGGCGTGCGAACACTGAAGCTTTCTTT. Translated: CASSGRANTEAFF.

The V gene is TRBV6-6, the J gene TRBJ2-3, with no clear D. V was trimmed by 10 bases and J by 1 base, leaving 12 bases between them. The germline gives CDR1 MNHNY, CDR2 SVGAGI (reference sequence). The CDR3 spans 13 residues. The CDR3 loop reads CATNNQGTDTQYF. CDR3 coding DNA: TGTGCCACCAACAATCAGGGCACAGATACGCAGTATTTT.

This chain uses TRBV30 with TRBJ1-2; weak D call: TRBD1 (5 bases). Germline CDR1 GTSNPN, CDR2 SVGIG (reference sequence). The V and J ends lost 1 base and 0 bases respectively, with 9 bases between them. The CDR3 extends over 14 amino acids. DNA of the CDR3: TGTGCCTGGAGTGCCACCAGGGCTAACTATGGCTACACCTTC. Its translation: CAWSATRANYGYTF.

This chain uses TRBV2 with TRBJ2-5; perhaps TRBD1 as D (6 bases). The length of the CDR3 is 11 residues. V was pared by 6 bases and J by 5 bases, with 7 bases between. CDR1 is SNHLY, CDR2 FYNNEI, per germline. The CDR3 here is CASRQGETQYF. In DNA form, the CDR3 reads TGTGCCAGCAGACAGGGCGAGACCCAGTACTTC.

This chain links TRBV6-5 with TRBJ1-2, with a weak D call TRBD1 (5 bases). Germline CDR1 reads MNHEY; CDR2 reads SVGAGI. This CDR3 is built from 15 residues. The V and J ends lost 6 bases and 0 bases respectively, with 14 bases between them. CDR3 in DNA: TGTGCCAGCAGGAACAAAGGGGTAGCTAACTATGGCTACACCTTC. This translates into CASRNKGVANYGYTF.

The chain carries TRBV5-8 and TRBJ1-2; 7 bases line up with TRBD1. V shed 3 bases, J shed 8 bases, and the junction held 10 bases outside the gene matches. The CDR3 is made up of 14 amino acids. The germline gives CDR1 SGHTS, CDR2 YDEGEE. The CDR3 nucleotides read TGTGCCAGCAGCTGGGACAGCCAACTATGGGGCTACACCTTC. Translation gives CASSWDSQLWGYTF.

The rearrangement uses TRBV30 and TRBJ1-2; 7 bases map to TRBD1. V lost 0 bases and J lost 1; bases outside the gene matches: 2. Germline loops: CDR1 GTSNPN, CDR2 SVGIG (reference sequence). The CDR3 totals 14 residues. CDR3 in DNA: TGTGCCTGGAGTGTAAGGGGGCGTAACTATGGCTACACCTTC. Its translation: CAWSVRGRNYGYTF.

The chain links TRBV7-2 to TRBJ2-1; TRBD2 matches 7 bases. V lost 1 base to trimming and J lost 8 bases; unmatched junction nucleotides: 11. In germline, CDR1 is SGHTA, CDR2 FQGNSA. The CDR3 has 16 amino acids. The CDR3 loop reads CASSLGGGAGVHEQFF. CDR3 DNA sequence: TGTGCCAGCAGCTTAGGGGGCGGGGCGGGAGTTCATGAGCAGTTCTTC. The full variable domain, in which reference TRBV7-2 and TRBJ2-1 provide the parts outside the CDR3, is GAGVSQSPSNKVTEKGKDVELRCDPISGHTALYWYRQSLGQGLEFLIYFQGNSAPDKSGLPSDRFSAERTGGSVSTLTIQRTQQEDSAVYLCASSLGGGAGVHEQFFGPGTRLTVL.

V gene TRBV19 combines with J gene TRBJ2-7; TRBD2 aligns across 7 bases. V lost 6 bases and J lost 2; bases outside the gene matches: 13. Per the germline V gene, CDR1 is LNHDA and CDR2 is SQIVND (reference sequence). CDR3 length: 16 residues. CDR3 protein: CASSPHGGERAYEQYF. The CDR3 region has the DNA TGTGCCAGTAGCCCCCATGGGGGGGAGAGGGCCTACGAGCAGTACTTC.

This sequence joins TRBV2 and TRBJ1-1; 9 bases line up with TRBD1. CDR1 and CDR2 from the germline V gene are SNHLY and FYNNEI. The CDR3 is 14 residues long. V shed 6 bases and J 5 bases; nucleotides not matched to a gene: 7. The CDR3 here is CASSVQGARTEAFF. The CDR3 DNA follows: TGTGCCAGCAGCGTACAGGGGGCGAGGACTGAAGCTTTCTTT.

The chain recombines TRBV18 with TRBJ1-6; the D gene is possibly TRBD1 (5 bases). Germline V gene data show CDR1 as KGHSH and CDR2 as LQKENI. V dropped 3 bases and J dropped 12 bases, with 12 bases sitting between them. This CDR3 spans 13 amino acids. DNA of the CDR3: TGTGCCAGCTCACCGGGGCAGGGAGGACCCCTCCACTTT. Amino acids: CASSPGQGGPLHF.

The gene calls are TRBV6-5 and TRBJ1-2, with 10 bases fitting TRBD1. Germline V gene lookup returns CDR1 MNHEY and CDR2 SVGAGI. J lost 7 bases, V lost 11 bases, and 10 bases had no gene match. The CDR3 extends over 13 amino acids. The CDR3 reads CASSSTGGLGYTF. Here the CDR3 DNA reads TGTGCCTCTTCCTCGACAGGGGGCCTTGGCTACACCTTC.

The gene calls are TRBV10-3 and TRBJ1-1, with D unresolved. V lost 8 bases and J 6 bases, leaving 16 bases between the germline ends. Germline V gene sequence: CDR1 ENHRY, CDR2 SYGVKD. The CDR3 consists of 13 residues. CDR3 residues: CAISGSGGAEAFF. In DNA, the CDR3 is TGTGCCATCTCCGGGAGTGGTGGGGCTGAAGCTTTCTTT.

The CDR3 DNA reads TGTGCCACCAGTACGGGACAGTCCAATGAGCAGTTCTTC. It encodes CATSTGQSNEQFF. The rearrangement joins TRBV24-1 to TRBJ2-1; 7 bases line up with TRBD1. This CDR3 has 13 amino acids. Unmatched junction bases numbered 4, after V lost 6 bases and J lost 6 bases. CDR1 is KGHDR, CDR2 SFDVKD, per germline.

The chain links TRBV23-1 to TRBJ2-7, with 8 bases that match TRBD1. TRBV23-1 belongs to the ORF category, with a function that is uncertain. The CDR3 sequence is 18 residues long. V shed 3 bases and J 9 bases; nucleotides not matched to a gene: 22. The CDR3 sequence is CASSHRVPGQDPHWWQYF. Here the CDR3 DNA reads TGCGCCAGCAGTCACCGCGTCCCGGGACAGGACCCCCACTGGTGGCAGTACTTC.

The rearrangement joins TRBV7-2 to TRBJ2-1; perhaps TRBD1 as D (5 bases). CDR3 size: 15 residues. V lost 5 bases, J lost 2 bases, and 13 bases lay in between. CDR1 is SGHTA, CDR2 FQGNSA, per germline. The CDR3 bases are TGTGCCAGCAGCCTTAACAGGACCCCCTACAATGAGCAGTTCTTC. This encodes CASSLNRTPYNEQFF.

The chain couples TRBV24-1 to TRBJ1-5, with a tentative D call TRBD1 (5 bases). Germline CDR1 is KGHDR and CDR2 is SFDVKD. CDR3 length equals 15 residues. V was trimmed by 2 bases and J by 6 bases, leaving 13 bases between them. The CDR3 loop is CATSDSAGVGQPQHF. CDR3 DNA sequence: TGTGCCACCAGTGATTCGGCGGGGGTGGGTCAGCCCCAGCATTTT.